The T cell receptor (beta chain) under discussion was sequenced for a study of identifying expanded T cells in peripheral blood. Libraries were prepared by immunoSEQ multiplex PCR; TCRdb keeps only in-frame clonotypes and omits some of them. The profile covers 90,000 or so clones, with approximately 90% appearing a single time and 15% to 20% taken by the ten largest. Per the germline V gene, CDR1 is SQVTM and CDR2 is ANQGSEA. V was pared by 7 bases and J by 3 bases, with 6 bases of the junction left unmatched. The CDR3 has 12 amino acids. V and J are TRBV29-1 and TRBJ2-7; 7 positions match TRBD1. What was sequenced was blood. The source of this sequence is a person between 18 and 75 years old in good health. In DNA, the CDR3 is TGCAGCGCCAACAGGGGAAGCTACGAGCAGTACTTC. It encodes CSANRGSYEQYF.